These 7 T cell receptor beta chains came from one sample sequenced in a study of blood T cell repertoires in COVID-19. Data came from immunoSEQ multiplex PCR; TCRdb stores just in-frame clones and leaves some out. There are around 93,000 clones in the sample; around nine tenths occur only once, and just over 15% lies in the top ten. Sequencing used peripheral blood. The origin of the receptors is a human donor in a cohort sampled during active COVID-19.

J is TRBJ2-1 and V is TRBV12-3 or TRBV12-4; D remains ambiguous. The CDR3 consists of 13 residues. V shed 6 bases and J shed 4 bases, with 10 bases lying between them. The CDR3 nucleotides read TGTGCCAGCAGCATGGGCGATTACAATGAGCAGTTCTTC. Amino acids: CASSMGDYNEQFF.

This chain's CDR3 is CASSYGSSGNTIYF. CDR3 nucleotides: TGTGCCAGCAGTTACGGTAGCTCTGGAAACACCATATATTTT. This rearrangement joins TRBV6-5 to TRBJ1-3; D not resolved. Germline lookup yields CDR1 MNHEY and CDR2 SVGAGI. V was trimmed by 2 bases and J by 0 bases, leaving 5 bases between them. The CDR3 runs to 14 residues.

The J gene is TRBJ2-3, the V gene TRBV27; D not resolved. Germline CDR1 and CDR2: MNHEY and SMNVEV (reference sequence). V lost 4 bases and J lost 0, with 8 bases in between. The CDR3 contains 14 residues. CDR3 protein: CASSSLPSTDTQYF. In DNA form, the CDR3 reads TGTGCCAGCAGTTCGCTACCTAGCACAGATACGCAGTATTTT.

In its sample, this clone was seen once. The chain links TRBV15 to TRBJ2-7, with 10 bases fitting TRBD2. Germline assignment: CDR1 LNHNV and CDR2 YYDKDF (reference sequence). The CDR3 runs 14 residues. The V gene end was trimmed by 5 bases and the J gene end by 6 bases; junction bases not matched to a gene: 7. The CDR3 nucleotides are TGTGCCACCAGCCCTCTAGCGGGAGTGGGCGAGCAGTACTTC. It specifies CATSPLAGVGEQYF. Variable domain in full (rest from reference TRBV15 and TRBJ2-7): DAMVIQNPRYQVTQFGKPVTLSCSQTLNHNVMYWYQQKSSQAPKLLFHYYDKDFNNEADTPDNFQSRRPNTSFCFLDIRSPGLGDTAMYLCATSPLAGVGEQYFGPGTRLTVT.

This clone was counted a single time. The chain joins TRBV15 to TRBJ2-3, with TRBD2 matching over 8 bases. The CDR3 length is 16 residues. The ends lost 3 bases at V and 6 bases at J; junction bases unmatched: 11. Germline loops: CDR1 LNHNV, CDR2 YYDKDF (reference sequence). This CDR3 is CATSRSSLAGFDTQYF. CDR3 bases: TGTGCCACCAGCAGGTCCTCGCTAGCGGGTTTCGATACGCAGTATTTT.

The CDR3 reads CASRGTGGDEQYF. In DNA form, the CDR3 reads TGTGCCAGCAGAGGGACAGGGGGCGACGAGCAGTACTTC. The V and J genes are TRBV2 and TRBJ2-7, with 12 bases identical to TRBD1. CDR1 is SNHLY and CDR2 is FYNNEI in the germline V gene. The CDR3 loop spans 13 amino acids. V shed 6 bases, J shed 5 bases, and the junction held 2 bases outside the gene matches.

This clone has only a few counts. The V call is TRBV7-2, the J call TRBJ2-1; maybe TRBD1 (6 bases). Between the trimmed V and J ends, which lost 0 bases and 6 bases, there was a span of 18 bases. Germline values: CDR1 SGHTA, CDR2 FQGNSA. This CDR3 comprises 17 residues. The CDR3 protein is CASSLAGGTWLFNEQFF. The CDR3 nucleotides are TGTGCCAGCAGCTTAGCAGGGGGAACCTGGTTATTCAATGAGCAGTTCTTC.